These 18 T cell receptor beta chains came from one sample sequenced in a study of T cells in Graves' hyperthyroidism and ophthalmopathy. Amplification of TCR beta CDR3 regions used RNA as the template. During a first-round RT-PCR of the TCR CDR3, the HTBI primer set was used. TCRdb re-analysed the multiplex PCR reads in MiXCR, keeping a single row per CDR3 protein. The sample lists fewer than 650,000 distinct CDR3 sequences, around 15% seen once, with approximately 14% in the top ten. Source material: blood. Every receptor here comes from a middle-aged woman with Graves' hyperthyroidism.

The chain couples TRBV5-4 to TRBJ2-2; the D gene is possibly TRBD1 (6 bases). Germline V gene lookup returns CDR1 SGHNT and CDR2 YYREEE (reference sequence). The CDR3 loop spans 16 amino acids. Trimming left V 4 bases short and J 5 bases short, with 18 bases between. CDR3 coding DNA: TGTGCCAGCAGCCAGGGGCCTTCGGTGGGGACCGGGGAGCTGTTTTTT. Protein product: CASSQGPSVGTGELFF.

This clonotype was counted only a few times. The chain uses TRBV28 and TRBJ1-2, with 8 bases fitting TRBD1. The CDR3 contains 15 residues. Germline V gene sequence: CDR1 MDHEN, CDR2 SYDVKM. J lost 8 bases, V lost 6 bases, and 14 bases had no gene match. CDR3 nucleotides: TGTGCCAGCAGGGGAGGAGGGCAGGGGGCTTTCGGCTACACCTTC. Protein: CASRGGGQGAFGYTF.

This clonotype was found many times. The rearrangement joins TRBV30 to TRBJ2-7; 9 nucleotides align to TRBD1. Germline V gene data show CDR1 as GTSNPN and CDR2 as SVGIG (reference sequence). J gave up 2 bases and V 2 bases, and 7 bases lay outside the gene matches. The CDR3 totals 15 residues. The CDR3 coding sequence is TGTGCCTGGAGTCCGACGGACAGGGGAACCTACGAGCAGTACTTC. As protein: CAWSPTDRGTYEQYF. Together with reference TRBV30 and TRBJ2-7, the CDR3 gives the full variable domain: SQTIHQWPATLVQPVGSPLSLECTVEGTSNPNLYWYRQAAGRGLQLLFYSVGIGQISSEVPQNLSASRPQDRQFILSSKKLLLSDSGFYLCAWSPTDRGTYEQYFGPGTRLTVT.

The chain is built from TRBV7-6 and TRBJ1-3, with no clear D. This CDR3 comprises 14 residues. Per the germline V gene, CDR1 is SGHVS and CDR2 is FNYEAQ. V lost 2 bases and J lost 1, with 6 bases in between. The CDR3 reads CASSLQQSGNTIYF. The CDR3 DNA reads as TGTGCCAGCAGCTTACAGCAATCTGGAAACACCATATATTTT.

At least ten counts were recorded for this clonotype. The rearrangement uses TRBV30 and TRBJ2-1; TRBD2 matches 10 bases. Germline V lookup: CDR1 GTSNPN, CDR2 SVGIG (reference sequence). This CDR3 has 17 residues. The J segment lost 8 bases and the V segment lost 2 bases, leaving 15 bases of the junction unmatched. The chain's CDR3 is CAWSFLGLAGVMDEQFF. CDR3 DNA sequence: TGTGCCTGGAGTTTTCTAGGGCTAGCGGGAGTTATGGATGAGCAGTTCTTC.

Regarding this clonotype: An end of the junction does not agree with germline; a read error may underlie this. This chain joins TRBV27 and TRBJ2-1; 15 bases are shared with TRBD2. The CDR3 runs 14 residues. Germline-derived CDR1 and CDR2 are MNHEY and SMNVEV (reference sequence). The CDR3 here is CASRRTSGRVEQIF. Here the CDR3 DNA reads TGTGCCAGCCGGAGGACTAGCGGGAGGGTTGAGCAGATCTTC.

This clonotype was observed many times. The V gene is TRBV10-2, the J gene TRBJ2-7; D unresolved. The germline V gene encodes CDR1 WSHSY and CDR2 SAAADI. The CDR3 covers 15 residues. V dropped 6 bases and J dropped 5 bases, with 20 bases sitting between them. CDR3 nucleotide sequence: TGCGCCAGCAGCACATCCGGACGTCTAGGGAACGAGCAGTACTTC. It is translated as CASSTSGRLGNEQYF.

This clonotype has just a few counts. The rearrangement links TRBV7-2 to TRBJ2-3; TRBD2 agrees at 7 bases. Germline lookup yields CDR1 SGHTA and CDR2 FQGNSA. Trimming cost V 8 bases and J 14 bases; bases outside gene matches: 13. The CDR3 contains 12 residues. CDR3 protein: CASGILGGRPYF. The CDR3, as DNA: TGTGCCAGCGGAATCCTGGGAGGGCGGCCGTATTTT.

In this sample, this clonotype turned up many times. This chain connects TRBV29-1 to TRBJ1-4; 10 bases match TRBD1. CDR3 length: 13 residues. J gave up 6 bases and V 6 bases, and 4 bases lay outside the gene matches. The V gene's germline CDR1 is SQVTM and CDR2 ANQGSEA. Written as DNA, the CDR3 is TGCAGCGTGGGACAGGGGTTGTATGAAAAACTGTTTTTT. As protein: CSVGQGLYEKLFF.

The chain couples TRBV20-1 to TRBJ2-7; D not resolved. V dropped 6 bases and J dropped 5 bases, with 20 bases sitting between them. Germline V gene data show CDR1 as DFQATT and CDR2 as SNEGSKA (reference sequence). The CDR3 totals 14 residues. CDR3 loop: CSAPLWDTVDEQYF. In nucleotides, the CDR3 is TGCAGTGCCCCCCTGTGGGATACAGTGGACGAGCAGTACTTC.

This clonotype has at least ten counts. The chain joins TRBV10-2 to TRBJ1-5; D is uncertain. CDR1 is WSHSY and CDR2 is SAAADI in the germline V gene. V was clipped by 3 bases and J by 3 bases, with 6 bases between them. The CDR3 consists of 13 residues. For the CDR3, the DNA is TGCGCCAGCAGTGACGGGATCAATCAGCCCCAGCATTTT. It is translated as CASSDGINQPQHF.

This clonotype has at least ten counts. The chain uses TRBV28 and TRBJ1-1; TRBD1 might be the D (5 bases). The CDR3 totals 13 residues. Trimming pared 8 bases from V and 10 bases from J, leaving 20 bases between. CDR1 and CDR2 from the germline V gene are MDHEN and SYDVKM. The CDR3 reads CASVGPSWDGAFF. The CDR3 DNA sequence: TGTGCCAGCGTGGGGCCATCCTGGGACGGAGCTTTCTTT.

This clonotype was detected many times. This chain connects TRBV28 to TRBJ2-3, with 10 bases lining up with TRBD1. With V trimmed by 5 bases and J by 5 bases, 13 bases remained unmatched. Germline V CDR1 and CDR2: MDHEN, SYDVKM. The CDR3 sequence is 17 residues long. The CDR3 bases are TGTGCCAGCAGTAGCCGGGACAGGGGTCTCCCAGGAGATACGCAGTATTTT. Amino acid sequence: CASSSRDRGLPGDTQYF.

This clonotype was seen many times. The genes are TRBV20-1 and TRBJ2-1; the D is unclear. Germline V gene sequence: CDR1 DFQATT, CDR2 SNEGSKA (reference sequence). V was trimmed by 0 bases and J by 6 bases, leaving 6 bases between them. This CDR3 comprises 12 residues. CDR3 bases: TGCAGTGCTAGAGATCAGGTCAATGAGCAGTTCTTC. Translating it yields CSARDQVNEQFF.

This clonotype occurred many times. The chain links TRBV5-6 to TRBJ2-1; possible D gene TRBD1, 6 bases. The CDR3 extends over 12 amino acids. Germline CDR1 SGHDT, CDR2 YYEEEE. V lost 4 bases, J lost 9 bases, and 11 bases lay in between. The CDR3 spells CASSPQGIEQFF. DNA for the CDR3: TGTGCCAGCAGCCCACAGGGAATTGAGCAGTTCTTC.

V usage is TRBV15 and J usage is TRBJ1-3; D is ambiguous. The germline V gene encodes CDR1 LNHNV and CDR2 YYDKDF (reference sequence). The CDR3 covers 16 residues. V lost 0 bases to trimming and J lost 3 bases, with 12 bases between them. Written as DNA, the CDR3 is TGTGCCACCAGCAGAGATCGCCAGATAGGTGGAAACACCATATATTTT. Residues: CATSRDRQIGGNTIYF.

This clonotype appeared many times. The rearrangement joins TRBV28 to TRBJ2-2; D is perhaps TRBD1 (6 bases). The V gene's germline CDR1 is MDHEN and CDR2 SYDVKM. The CDR3 is 15 residues long. V lost 5 bases and J lost 2, with 12 bases in between. The CDR3 protein is CASSGAGDNTGELFF. Written as DNA, the CDR3 is TGTGCCAGCAGTGGGGCAGGGGATAACACCGGGGAGCTGTTTTTT.

This clonotype appeared a few times. The chain combines TRBV13 with TRBJ2-6, with no clear D. V lost 5 bases and J 0 bases, leaving 8 bases between the germline ends. CDR1 and CDR2 (germline): PRHDT, FYEKMQ (reference sequence). This CDR3 has 15 residues. As DNA, the CDR3 is TGTGCCAGCAGCCCCCCGAGCTCTGGGGCCAACGTCCTGACTTTC. Its protein product is CASSPPSSGANVLTF.